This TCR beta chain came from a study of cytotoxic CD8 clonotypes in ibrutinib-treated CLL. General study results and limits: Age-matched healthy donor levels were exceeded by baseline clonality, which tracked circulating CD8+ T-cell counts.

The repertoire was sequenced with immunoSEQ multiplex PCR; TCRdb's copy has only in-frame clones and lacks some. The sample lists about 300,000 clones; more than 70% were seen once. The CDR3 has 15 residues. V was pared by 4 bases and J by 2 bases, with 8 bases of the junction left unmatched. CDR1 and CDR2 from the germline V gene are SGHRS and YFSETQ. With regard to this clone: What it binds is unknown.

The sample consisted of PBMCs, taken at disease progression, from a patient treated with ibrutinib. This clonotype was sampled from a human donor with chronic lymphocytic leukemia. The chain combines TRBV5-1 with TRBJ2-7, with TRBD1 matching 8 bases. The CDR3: CASSPGTGGAYEQYF. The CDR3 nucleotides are TGCGCCAGCAGCCCCGGGACAGGTGGAGCCTACGAGCAGTACTTC. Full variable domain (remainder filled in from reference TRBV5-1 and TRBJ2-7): KAGVTQTPRYLIKTRGQQVTLSCSPISGHRSVSWYQQTPGQGLQFLFEYFSETQRNKGNFPGRFSGRQFSNSRSEMNVSTLELGDSALYLCASSPGTGGAYEQYFGPGTRLTVT.